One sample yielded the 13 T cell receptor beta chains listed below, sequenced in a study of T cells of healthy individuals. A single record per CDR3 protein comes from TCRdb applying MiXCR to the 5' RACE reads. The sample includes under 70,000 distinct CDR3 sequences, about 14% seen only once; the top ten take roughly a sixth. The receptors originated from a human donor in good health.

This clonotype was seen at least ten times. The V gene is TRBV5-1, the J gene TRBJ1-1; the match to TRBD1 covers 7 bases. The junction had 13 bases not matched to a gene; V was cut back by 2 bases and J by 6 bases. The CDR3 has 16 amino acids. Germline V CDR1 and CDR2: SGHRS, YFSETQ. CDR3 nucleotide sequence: TGCGCCAGCAGCTTCCACAGGGGAGGGAGGCCTTCTGAAGCTTTCTTT. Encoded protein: CASSFHRGGRPSEAFF. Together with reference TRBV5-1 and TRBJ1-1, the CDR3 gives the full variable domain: KAGVTQTPRYLIKTRGQQVTLSCSPISGHRSVSWYQQTPGQGLQFLFEYFSETQRNKGNFPGRFSGRQFSNSRSEMNVSTLELGDSALYLCASSFHRGGRPSEAFFGQGTRLTVV.

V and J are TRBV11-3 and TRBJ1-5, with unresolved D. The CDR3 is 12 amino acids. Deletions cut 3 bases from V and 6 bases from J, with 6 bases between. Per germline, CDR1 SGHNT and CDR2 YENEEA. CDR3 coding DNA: TGTGCCAGCAGCTTTCGGGGTCAGCCCCAGCATTTT. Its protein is CASSFRGQPQHF.

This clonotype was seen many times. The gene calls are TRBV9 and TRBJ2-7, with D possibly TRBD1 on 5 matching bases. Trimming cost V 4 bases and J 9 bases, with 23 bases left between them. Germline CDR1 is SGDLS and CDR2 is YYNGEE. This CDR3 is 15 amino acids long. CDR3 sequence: CASSSTDKINTGQYF. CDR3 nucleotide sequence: TGTGCCAGCAGCTCAACAGACAAGATTAACACAGGGCAGTACTTC.

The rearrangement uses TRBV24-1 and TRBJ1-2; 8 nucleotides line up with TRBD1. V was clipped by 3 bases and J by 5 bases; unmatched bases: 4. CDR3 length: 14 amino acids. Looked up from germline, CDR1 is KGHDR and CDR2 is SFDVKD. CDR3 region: CATSDLGQGYGYTF. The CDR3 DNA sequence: TGTGCCACCAGTGATCTCGGACAGGGTTATGGCTACACCTTC.

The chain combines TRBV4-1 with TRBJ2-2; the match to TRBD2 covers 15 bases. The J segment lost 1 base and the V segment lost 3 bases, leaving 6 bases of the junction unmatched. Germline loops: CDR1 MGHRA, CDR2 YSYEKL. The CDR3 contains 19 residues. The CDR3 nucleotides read TGCGCCAGCAGCCACCAGGGACTAGCGGGGGGCATGAACACCGGGGAGCTGTTTTTT. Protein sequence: CASSHQGLAGGMNTGELFF.

The CDR3 region has the DNA TGCAGCGTTGAAGGGGTTGTAGCGCTCAGTGACAATGAGCAGTTCTTC. It is translated as CSVEGVVALSDNEQFF. V is TRBV29-1 and J is TRBJ2-1, with D perhaps TRBD2 (5 bases). Germline V gene sequence: CDR1 SQVTM, CDR2 ANQGSEA. V was shortened by 1 base and J by 5 bases, with 18 bases between the two germline ends. The CDR3 consists of 16 residues.

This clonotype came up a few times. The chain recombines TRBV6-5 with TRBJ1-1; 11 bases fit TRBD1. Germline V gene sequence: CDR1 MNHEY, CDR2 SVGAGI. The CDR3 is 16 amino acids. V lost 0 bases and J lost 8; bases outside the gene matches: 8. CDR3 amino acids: CASSYSMDRGRLEAFF. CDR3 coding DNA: TGTGCCAGCAGTTACTCTATGGACAGGGGGCGCCTGGAAGCTTTCTTT.

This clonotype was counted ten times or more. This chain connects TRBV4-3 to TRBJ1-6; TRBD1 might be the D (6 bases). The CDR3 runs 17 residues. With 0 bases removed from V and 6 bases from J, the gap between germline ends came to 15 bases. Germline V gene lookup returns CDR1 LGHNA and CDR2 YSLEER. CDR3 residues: CASSQEGGGAVNSPLHF. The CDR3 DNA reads TGCGCCAGCAGCCAAGAAGGCGGGGGGGCGGTTAATTCACCCCTCCACTTT.

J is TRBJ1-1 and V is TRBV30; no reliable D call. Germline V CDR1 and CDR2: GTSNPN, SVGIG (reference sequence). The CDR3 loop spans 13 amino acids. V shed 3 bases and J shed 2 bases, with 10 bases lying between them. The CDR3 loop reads CAWRSGFNTEAFF. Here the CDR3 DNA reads TGTGCCTGGAGATCGGGGTTCAACACTGAAGCTTTCTTT.

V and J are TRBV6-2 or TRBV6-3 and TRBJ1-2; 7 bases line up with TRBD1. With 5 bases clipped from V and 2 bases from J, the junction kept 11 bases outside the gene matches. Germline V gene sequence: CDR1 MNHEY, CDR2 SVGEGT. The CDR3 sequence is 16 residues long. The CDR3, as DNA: TGTGCCAGCAGTGGCCCCCACACAGGGGCGAACTATGGCTACACCTTC. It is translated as CASSGPHTGANYGYTF.

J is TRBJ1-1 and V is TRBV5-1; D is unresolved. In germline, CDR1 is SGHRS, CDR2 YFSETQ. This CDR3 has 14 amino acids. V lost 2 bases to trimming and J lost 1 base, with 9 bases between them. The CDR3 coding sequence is TGCGCCAGCAGCTTCACCAGACAGAACACTGAAGCTTTCTTT. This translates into CASSFTRQNTEAFF.

The CDR3 bases are TGCGCCAGCAGGCTCAGAGGCGGGGATGATACGCAGTATTTT. Protein sequence: CASRLRGGDDTQYF. The V gene is TRBV4-1, the J gene TRBJ2-3; tentatively, D is TRBD2 (6 bases). V lost 6 bases, J lost 6 bases, and 16 bases lay in between. Germline lookup yields CDR1 MGHRA and CDR2 YSYEKL. This CDR3 has 14 amino acids.

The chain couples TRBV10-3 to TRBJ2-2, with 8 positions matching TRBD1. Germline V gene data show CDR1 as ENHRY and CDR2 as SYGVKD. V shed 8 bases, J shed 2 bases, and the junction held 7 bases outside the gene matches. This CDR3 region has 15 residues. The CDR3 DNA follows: TGTGCCATCGGGCCCGGGACAGGAAACACCGGGGAGCTGTTTTTT. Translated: CAIGPGTGNTGELFF.